Presented here are 12 T cell receptor beta chains from one specimen sequenced in a study of shared clonotypes between healthy human individuals. Some clones are missing from TCRdb's copy, which holds only in-frame ones; the method was immunoSEQ multiplex PCR. The sample lists some 500,000 clones, 70% to 80% occurring once. The source material was PBMCs. The source is a woman aged 40 to 50 in good health. Some clones in this sample may be carry-over from other donors' samples.

The rearrangement uses TRBV30 and TRBJ2-5; a weak D match, TRBD1 (6 bases). Between the trimmed V and J ends, which lost 5 bases and 2 bases, there was a span of 9 bases. Per the germline V gene, CDR1 is GTSNPN and CDR2 is SVGIG (reference sequence). The CDR3 has 12 residues. The CDR3 protein is CAWDRRQETQYF. CDR3 DNA sequence: TGTGCCTGGGACAGGAGACAAGAGACCCAGTACTTC. The variable domain in full, with the rest retrieved from reference TRBV30 and TRBJ2-5, is SQTIHQWPATLVQPVGSPLSLECTVEGTSNPNLYWYRQAAGRGLQLLFYSVGIGQISSEVPQNLSASRPQDRQFILSSKKLLLSDSGFYLCAWDRRQETQYFGPGTRLLVL.

In the case of this clone: A clone one base away is much larger, so this may be a read error. The chain carries TRBV5-1 and TRBJ1-1; no reliable D call. V lost 0 bases and J lost 0, with 3 bases in between. There are 13 residues in the CDR3. Germline V CDR1 and CDR2: SGHRS, YFSETQ. This CDR3 reads CASSLEMNTEAFF. The CDR3 coding sequence is TGCGCCAGCAGCTTGGAGATGAACACTGAAGCTTTCTTT.

The chain uses TRBV18 and TRBJ2-1, with TRBD1 identical over 7 bases. V lost 5 bases, J lost 10 bases, and 11 bases stayed unmatched. CDR1 is KGHSH and CDR2 is LQKENI in the germline V gene. The CDR3 is made up of 14 amino acids. The CDR3 DNA follows: TGTGCCAGCTCAGAAAGGACAGGCCCCAGGGAGCAGTTCTTC. Amino acid sequence: CASSERTGPREQFF.

On this clone itself: The sample carries other DNA sequences with the same CDR3. The V and J genes are TRBV20-1 and TRBJ2-5; D gene unclear. V was clipped by 3 bases and J by 2 bases, with 4 bases between them. In germline, CDR1 is DFQATT, CDR2 SNEGSKA (reference sequence). The length of the CDR3 is 11 residues. DNA for the CDR3: TGCAGTGCTAGCGGACAAGAGACCCAGTACTTC. Translated: CSASGQETQYF.

The rearrangement links TRBV10-3 to TRBJ1-5; D gene uncertain. The CDR3 is 13 amino acids. Germline values: CDR1 ENHRY, CDR2 SYGVKD. Trimming shortened V by 0 bases and J by 7 bases, and 7 bases separated the two germline ends. The CDR3 region has the DNA TGTGCCATCAGTGAGTCCGCCCGCCAGCCCCAGCATTTT. This sequence encodes CAISESARQPQHF.

The chain couples TRBV10-3 to TRBJ2-5, with 10 bases aligning to TRBD2. The CDR3 contains 13 residues. The germline V gene encodes CDR1 ENHRY and CDR2 SYGVKD. V was pared by 6 bases and J by 5 bases, with 3 bases of the junction left unmatched. The CDR3 spells CAISSAGGETQYF. DNA for the CDR3: TGTGCCATCAGCTCAGCGGGAGGGGAGACCCAGTACTTC.

This clone was recorded once. The rearrangement joins TRBV19 to TRBJ2-2; TRBD1 might be the D (5 bases). Trimming cost V 9 bases and J 6 bases, with 17 bases left between them. Germline CDR1 reads LNHDA; CDR2 reads SQIVND (reference sequence). The CDR3 loop spans 14 amino acids. CDR3 in DNA: TGTGCCAGCACAACGACAGTGGCCGCCGGGGAGCTGTTTTTT. It codes for CASTTTVAAGELFF.

This rearrangement joins TRBV10-3 to TRBJ2-2; TRBD1 matches at 10 bases. CDR1 is ENHRY, CDR2 SYGVKD, per germline. CDR3 length equals 17 residues. V was pared by 4 bases and J by 4 bases, with 9 bases of the junction left unmatched. CDR3 nucleotide sequence: TGTGCCATCAGTGGTTGGGACAGGGGAATTGCCACCGGGGAGCTGTTTTTT. Protein product: CAISGWDRGIATGELFF.

This clone was observed once. The rearrangement links TRBV4-2 to TRBJ2-2, with 9 bases fitting TRBD1. The junction had 4 bases not matched to a gene; V was cut back by 0 bases and J by 5 bases. The germline CDR1 and CDR2 sequences are LGHNA and YNFKEQ. CDR3 size: 16 residues. CDR3 residues: CASSQEGTGWTGELFF. The CDR3 DNA reads TGTGCCAGCAGCCAAGAGGGGACAGGGTGGACCGGGGAGCTGTTTTTT.

The rearrangement links TRBV28 to TRBJ1-5, with D possibly TRBD1 on 6 matching bases. V lost 2 bases and J 2 bases, leaving 10 bases between the germline ends. The germline V gene encodes CDR1 MDHEN and CDR2 SYDVKM. This CDR3 comprises 15 residues. CDR3 in DNA: TGTGCCAGCAGTTTAGGGGGGGGGCGCAATCAGCCCCAGCATTTT. It yields the protein CASSLGGGRNQPQHF.

This rearrangement joins TRBV6-5 to TRBJ2-1; TRBD1 agrees at 8 bases. CDR3 size: 16 residues. CDR1 is MNHEY and CDR2 is SVGAGI in the germline V gene. V was pared by 2 bases and J by 3 bases, with 6 bases of the junction left unmatched. CDR3 region: CASSYNGQGLYNEQFF. CDR3 bases: TGTGCCAGCAGTTACAACGGACAGGGACTCTACAATGAGCAGTTCTTC.

In this sample, this clone turned up a few times. This sequence joins TRBV9 and TRBJ2-1; 12 bases are shared with TRBD2. V was pared by 4 bases and J by 9 bases, with 14 bases of the junction left unmatched. Germline loops: CDR1 SGDLS, CDR2 YYNGEE. This CDR3 contains 17 residues. The CDR3 sequence: CASSPFLAGGTISEQFF. The CDR3, as DNA: TGTGCCAGCAGCCCGTTCCTAGCGGGGGGGACAATTTCTGAGCAGTTCTTC.